This is a list of T cell receptor beta chains from one sample in a study of T-cell reconstitution after alpha-beta-depleted transplantation in children. TCRdb itself ran the PCR reads through MiXCR, one entry per CDR3 protein. The sample shows 65,000 to 85,000 distinct CDR3 sequences, roughly a tenth of them seen only once. The sequences come from PBMCs, collected before TCRalphabeta/CD19-depleted stem cell transplant. All receptors come from a boy between 5 and 17 years old with acute myeloid leukemia, due to receive a stem cell transplant. CDR3s include the opening cysteine and the closing phenylalanine or tryptophan. Each record gives: CDR3 DNA, CDR3 protein, clone size, D gene, J gene, V gene. D genes are given only for firm matches. Some rows mark clone size as missing; the rest say once, few, many or name a class of expanded clone.

DNA: TGTGCCACCAGTGTTCCAGGGAAAGAGACCCAGTACTTC; CDR3: CATSVPGKETQYF; size: -; D: -; J: TRBJ2-5; V: TRBV24-1
DNA: TGTGCCAGCAGCTTAGCGGGGATCTCCTACAATGAGCAGTTCTTC; CDR3: CASSLAGISYNEQFF; size: few; D: -; J: TRBJ2-1; V: TRBV7-9
DNA: TGTGCCAGCAGCTCCGGGAGACAGGGTTCGGGTGTATGGACCCAGTACTTC; CDR3: CASSSGRQGSGVWTQYF; size: -; D: -; J: TRBJ2-5; V: TRBV7-9
DNA: TGTGCCAGCAGCCTCCTGACAGGACGATCCTACAATGAGCAGTTCTTC; CDR3: CASSLLTGRSYNEQFF; size: few; D: -; J: TRBJ2-1; V: TRBV7-6
DNA: TGTGCCAGCACCCTCGGGATGAGGACAGGGGCAGATACGCAGTATTTT; CDR3: CASTLGMRTGADTQYF; size: few; D: TRBD1; J: TRBJ2-3; V: TRBV12-3/TRBV12-4
DNA: TGCGCCAGCAGCCAAGGTACGGGACAGGGGGCCTATGGCTACACCTTC; CDR3: CASSQGTGQGAYGYTF; size: many; D: TRBD1; J: TRBJ1-2; V: TRBV4-1
DNA: TGTGCCAGCAACCAAGGGAGAAACTATGGCTACACCTTC; CDR3: CASNQGRNYGYTF; size: many; D: -; J: TRBJ1-2; V: TRBV7-2
DNA: TGTGCCAGCAGTCCTAGCACCAATGAGCAGTTCTTC; CDR3: CASSPSTNEQFF; size: many; D: -; J: TRBJ2-1; V: TRBV12-3/TRBV12-4
DNA: TGCAGCGCCCTGAACGCGGGAGCTGGGGCCAACGTCCTGACTTTC; CDR3: CSALNAGAGANVLTF; size: -; D: TRBD2; J: TRBJ2-6; V: TRBV29-1
DNA: TGTGCCAGCAGCTTAGGGACGAGAATGAACACTGAAGCTTTCTTT; CDR3: CASSLGTRMNTEAFF; size: many; D: -; J: TRBJ1-1; V: TRBV7-9
DNA: TGTGCCAGCAGTTTCGGAAGGGCCACAGATACGCAGTATTTT; CDR3: CASSFGRATDTQYF; size: many; D: -; J: TRBJ2-3; V: TRBV12-3/TRBV12-4
DNA: TGTGCCAGCAGTCCTATGGACAGGGGCTCCTACAATGAGCAGTTCTTC; CDR3: CASSPMDRGSYNEQFF; size: many; D: TRBD1; J: TRBJ2-1; V: TRBV7-9
DNA: TGTGCCATCAGTGAGTCGTTCGAGGGCCTGGCCCGGGAAGAGACCCAGTACTTC; CDR3: CAISESFEGLAREETQYF; size: many; D: -; J: TRBJ2-5; V: TRBV10-3
DNA: TGTGCCACCCAACTAGGGTCCGGCTCCAATGAGCAGTTCTTC; CDR3: CATQLGSGSNEQFF; size: many; D: -; J: TRBJ2-1; V: TRBV6-4
DNA: TGTGCCAGCTCACCACTAGCCCCGACAGGAGACAATGAGCAGTTCTTC; CDR3: CASSPLAPTGDNEQFF; size: many; D: -; J: TRBJ2-1; V: TRBV18